The following is a T cell receptor beta chain sequence with its context. Its antigen is unidentified. TCRdb independently ran MiXCR on the 5' RACE reads; one entry per CDR3 protein. The sample records some 210,000 distinct CDR3 sequences, more than 25% being singletons. These data are taken from a study of T-cell memory formation after mild COVID-19. Regarding the study as a whole: Prior to infection, memory already included some responding clones, suggesting cross-reactive memory joined.

Germline CDR1 and CDR2: SEHNR and FQNEAQ (reference sequence). This CDR3 spans 16 amino acids. Trimming left V 7 bases short and J 1 base short, with 16 bases between. The chain has TRBV7-9 and TRBJ2-2, with D maybe TRBD2 (5 bases). Sequenced: PBMCs or a T cell subset sorted from them (not recorded which). The receptor comes from an adult woman who had mild COVID-19 (a few samples of this study predate the infection). Cell type and time point are not known. The CDR3 region has the DNA TGTGCCAGCAACCATCGTTACGGGGAGAACACCGGGGAGCTGTTTTTT. It specifies CASNHRYGENTGELFF.